Presented here are 9 T cell receptor beta chains from one specimen sequenced in a study of T cells after yellow fever vaccination. TCRdb called the 5' RACE reads again in MiXCR, with one record for every CDR3 protein. The sample has a few hundred thousand distinct CDR3 sequences; 3.5% to 4.5% are singletons. The material sequenced was PBMCs, taken 15 days after the yellow fever booster vaccination. Every receptor here comes from a man in his late teens or twenties who received the YFV17D yellow fever vaccine.

This clonotype was counted many times. The chain recombines TRBV10-2 with TRBJ2-3, with unresolved D. The germline V gene encodes CDR1 WSHSY and CDR2 SAAADI. V was cut by 4 bases and J by 4 bases, with 6 bases left in between. The CDR3 is 12 residues long. This chain's CDR3 is CASSVRADTQYF. The CDR3 bases are TGCGCCAGCAGTGTCCGGGCAGATACGCAGTATTTT.

This clonotype was detected only a few times. The gene calls are TRBV6-2 or TRBV6-3 and TRBJ1-5; D is undetermined. Germline values: CDR1 MNHEY, CDR2 SVGEGT. V gave up 10 bases and J gave up 5 bases, with 6 bases separating them. There are 10 residues in the CDR3. The CDR3, as DNA: TGTGCCACCAACTATCAGCCCCAGCATTTT. It specifies CATNYQPQHF.

This rearrangement joins TRBV6-2 or TRBV6-3 to TRBJ2-3; 7 bases line up with TRBD2. The germline gives CDR1 MNHEY, CDR2 SVGEGT. The trim removed 0 bases at V and 5 bases at J, leaving 11 bases unmatched. This CDR3 is built from 17 residues. As DNA, the CDR3 is TGTGCCAGCAGTTACTCGAAGTCCGGCGGCGGGGGAGATACGCAGTATTTT. Protein: CASSYSKSGGGGDTQYF.

This sequence joins TRBV30 and TRBJ2-7, with no clear D. The CDR3 totals 11 residues. Germline CDR1 GTSNPN, CDR2 SVGIG (reference sequence). V lost 3 bases and J 4 bases, leaving 7 bases between the germline ends. CDR3 in DNA: TGTGCCTGGAGCCTTAATTACGAGCAGTACTTC. Protein: CAWSLNYEQYF.

This clonotype was seen a handful of times. The chain couples TRBV5-1 to TRBJ2-2, with TRBD1 matching over 9 bases. Germline lookup yields CDR1 SGHRS and CDR2 YFSETQ. CDR3 size: 15 residues. The ends lost 4 bases at V and 5 bases at J; junction bases unmatched: 6. CDR3 residues: CASSTTGGWTGELFF. The CDR3 region has the DNA TGCGCCAGCAGCACAACAGGGGGCTGGACCGGGGAGCTGTTTTTT. The entire variable domain, with the rest obtained from reference TRBV5-1 and TRBJ2-2, is as follows: KAGVTQTPRYLIKTRGQQVTLSCSPISGHRSVSWYQQTPGQGLQFLFEYFSETQRNKGNFPGRFSGRQFSNSRSEMNVSTLELGDSALYLCASSTTGGWTGELFFGEGSRLTVL.

This sequence joins TRBV12-3 or TRBV12-4 and TRBJ2-3, with 12 bases aligning to TRBD2. The V and J ends lost 5 bases and 6 bases, in that order; junction bases with no gene match: 6. The length of the CDR3 is 15 residues. This chain's CDR3 is CASSTLAGGFDTQYF. DNA of the CDR3: TGTGCCAGCAGTACACTAGCGGGGGGCTTCGATACGCAGTATTTT.

The V call is TRBV29-1, the J call TRBJ1-2, with TRBD1 identical over 8 bases. Losses at the gene ends were 6 bases for V and 8 bases for J; bases not matched to a gene: 5. Germline-derived CDR1 and CDR2 are SQVTM and ANQGSEA. The CDR3 length is 11 residues. The CDR3 spells CSVDRGMGYTF. The CDR3 DNA is TGCAGCGTCGACAGGGGAATGGGCTACACCTTC.

This clonotype was counted many times. This chain links TRBV7-2 with TRBJ2-7, with D unclear. Germline CDR1 SGHTA, CDR2 FQGNSA. The CDR3 runs to 11 residues. V lost 2 bases and J 6 bases, leaving 5 bases between the germline ends. CDR3 region: CASSLMGEQYF. In DNA, the CDR3 is TGTGCCAGCAGCTTAATGGGCGAGCAGTACTTC.

This chain uses TRBV25-1 with TRBJ1-5; the match to TRBD1 covers 7 bases. The germline CDR1 and CDR2 sequences are MGHDK and SYGVNS. The junction had 6 bases not matched to a gene; V was cut back by 4 bases and J by 3 bases. This CDR3 is 15 amino acids long. CDR3 DNA: TGTGCCAGCAGTGGCGGACAGGCCCCCAATCAGCCCCAGCATTTT. This translates into CASSGGQAPNQPQHF.